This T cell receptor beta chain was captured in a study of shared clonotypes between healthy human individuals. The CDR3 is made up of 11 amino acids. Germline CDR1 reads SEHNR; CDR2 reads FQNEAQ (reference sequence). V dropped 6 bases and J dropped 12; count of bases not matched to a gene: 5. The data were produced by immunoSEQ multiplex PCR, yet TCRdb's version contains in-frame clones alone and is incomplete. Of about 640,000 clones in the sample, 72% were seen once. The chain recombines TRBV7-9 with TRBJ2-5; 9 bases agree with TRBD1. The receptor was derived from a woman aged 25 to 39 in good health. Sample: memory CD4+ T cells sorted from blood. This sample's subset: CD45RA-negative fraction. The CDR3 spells CASSPGQGKYF. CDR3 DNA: TGTGCCAGCAGTCCAGGACAGGGGAAGTACTTC.